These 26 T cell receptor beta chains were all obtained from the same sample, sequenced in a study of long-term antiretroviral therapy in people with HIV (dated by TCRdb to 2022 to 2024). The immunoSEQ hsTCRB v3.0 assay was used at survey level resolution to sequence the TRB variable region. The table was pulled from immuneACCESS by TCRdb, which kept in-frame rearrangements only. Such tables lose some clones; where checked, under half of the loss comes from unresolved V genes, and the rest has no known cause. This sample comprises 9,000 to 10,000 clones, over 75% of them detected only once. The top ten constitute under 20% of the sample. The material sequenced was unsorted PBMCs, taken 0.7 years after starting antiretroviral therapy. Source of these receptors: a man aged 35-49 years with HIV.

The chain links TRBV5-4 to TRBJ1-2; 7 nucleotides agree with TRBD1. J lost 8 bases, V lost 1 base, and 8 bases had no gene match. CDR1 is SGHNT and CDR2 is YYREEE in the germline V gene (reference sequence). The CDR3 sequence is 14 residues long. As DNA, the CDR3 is TGTGCCAGCAGCTTGTCTGGGACAGAGTGGGGCTACACCTTC. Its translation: CASSLSGTEWGYTF.

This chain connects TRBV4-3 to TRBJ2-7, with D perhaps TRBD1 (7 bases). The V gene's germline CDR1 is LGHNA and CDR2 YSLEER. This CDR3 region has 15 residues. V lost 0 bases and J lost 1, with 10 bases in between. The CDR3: CASSQDRGASYEQYF. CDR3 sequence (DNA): TGCGCCAGCAGCCAAGACAGGGGGGCATCCTACGAGCAGTACTTC.

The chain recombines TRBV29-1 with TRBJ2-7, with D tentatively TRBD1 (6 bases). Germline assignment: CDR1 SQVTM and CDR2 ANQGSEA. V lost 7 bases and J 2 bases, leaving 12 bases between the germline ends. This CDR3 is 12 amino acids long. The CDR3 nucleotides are TGCAGCGCCATGGACAGTCCCTACGAGCAGTACTTC. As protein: CSAMDSPYEQYF.

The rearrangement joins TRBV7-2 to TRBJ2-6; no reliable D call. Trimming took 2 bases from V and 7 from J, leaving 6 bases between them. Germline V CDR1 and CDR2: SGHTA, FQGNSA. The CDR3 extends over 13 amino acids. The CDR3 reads CASSLTFANVLTF. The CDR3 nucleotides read TGTGCCAGCAGCTTAACGTTCGCCAACGTCCTGACTTTC.

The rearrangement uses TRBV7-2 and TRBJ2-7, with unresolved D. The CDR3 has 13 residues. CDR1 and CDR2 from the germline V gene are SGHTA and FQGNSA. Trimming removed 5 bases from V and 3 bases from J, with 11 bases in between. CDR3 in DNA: TGTGCCAGCAGCCCCGCCGGGCGCTACGAGCAGTACTTC. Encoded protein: CASSPAGRYEQYF.

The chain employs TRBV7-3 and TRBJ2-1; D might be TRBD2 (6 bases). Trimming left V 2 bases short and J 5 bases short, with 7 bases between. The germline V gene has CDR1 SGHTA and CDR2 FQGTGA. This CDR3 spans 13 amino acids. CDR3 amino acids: CASSLAGNNEQFF. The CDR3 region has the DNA TGTGCCAGCAGCTTAGCGGGAAACAATGAGCAGTTCTTC.

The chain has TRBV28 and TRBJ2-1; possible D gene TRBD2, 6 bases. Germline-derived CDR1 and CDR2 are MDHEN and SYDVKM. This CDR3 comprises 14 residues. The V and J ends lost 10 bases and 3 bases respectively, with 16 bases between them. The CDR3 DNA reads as TGTGCCACCCATTGGAGGGTGGACTACAATGAGCAGTTCTTC. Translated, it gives CATHWRVDYNEQFF.

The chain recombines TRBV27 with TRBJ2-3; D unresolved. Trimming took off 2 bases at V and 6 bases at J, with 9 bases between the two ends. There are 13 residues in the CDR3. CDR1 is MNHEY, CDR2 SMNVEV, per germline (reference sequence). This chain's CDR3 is CASSLGFWDTQYF. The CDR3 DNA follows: TGTGCCAGCAGTTTAGGTTTTTGGGATACGCAGTATTTT.

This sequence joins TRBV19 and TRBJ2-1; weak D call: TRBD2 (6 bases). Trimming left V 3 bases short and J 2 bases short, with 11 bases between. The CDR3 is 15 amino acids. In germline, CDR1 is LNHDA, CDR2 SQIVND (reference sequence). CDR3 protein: CASSIRGTTYNEQFF. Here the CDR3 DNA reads TGTGCCAGTAGTATTCGCGGGACCACCTACAATGAGCAGTTCTTC.

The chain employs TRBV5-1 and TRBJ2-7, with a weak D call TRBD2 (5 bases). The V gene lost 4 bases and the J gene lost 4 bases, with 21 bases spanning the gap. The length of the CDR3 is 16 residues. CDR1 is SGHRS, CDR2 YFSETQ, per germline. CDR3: CASSPQSGSAAYEQYF. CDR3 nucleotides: TGCGCCAGCAGCCCTCAATCGGGGTCCGCAGCTTACGAGCAGTACTTC.

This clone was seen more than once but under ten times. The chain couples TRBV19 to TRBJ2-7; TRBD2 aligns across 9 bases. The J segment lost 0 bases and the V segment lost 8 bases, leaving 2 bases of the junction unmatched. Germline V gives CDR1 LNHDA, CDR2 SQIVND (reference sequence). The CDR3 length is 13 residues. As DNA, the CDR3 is TGTGCCAGTGGTAGCGGGAGCTCCTACGAGCAGTACTTC. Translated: CASGSGSSYEQYF.

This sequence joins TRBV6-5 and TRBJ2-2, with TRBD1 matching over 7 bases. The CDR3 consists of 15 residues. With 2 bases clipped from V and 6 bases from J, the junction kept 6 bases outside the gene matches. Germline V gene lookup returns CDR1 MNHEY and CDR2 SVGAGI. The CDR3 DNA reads TGTGCCAGCAGTTACGTCACAGGGGTCTCCGGGGAGCTGTTTTTT. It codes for CASSYVTGVSGELFF.

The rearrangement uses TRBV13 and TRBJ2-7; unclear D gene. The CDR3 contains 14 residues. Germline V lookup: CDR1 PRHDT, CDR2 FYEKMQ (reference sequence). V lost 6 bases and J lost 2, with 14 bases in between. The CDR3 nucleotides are TGTGCCAGCAGTTTAAGGCAAAATACCTACGAGCAGTACTTC. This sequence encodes CASSLRQNTYEQYF. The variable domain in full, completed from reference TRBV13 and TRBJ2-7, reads AAGVIQSPRHLIKEKRETATLKCYPIPRHDTVYWYQQGPGQDPQFLISFYEKMQSDKGSIPDRFSAQQFSDYHSELNMSSLELGDSALYFCASSLRQNTYEQYFGPGTRLTVT.

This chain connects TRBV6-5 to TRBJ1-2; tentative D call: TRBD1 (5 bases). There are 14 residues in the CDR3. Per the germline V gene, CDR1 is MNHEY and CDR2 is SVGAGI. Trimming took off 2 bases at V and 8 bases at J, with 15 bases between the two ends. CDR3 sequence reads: CASSYRQGTLGYTF. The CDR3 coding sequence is TGTGCCAGCAGTTACCGCCAGGGAACTTTAGGCTACACCTTC.

CDR3 DNA sequence: TGTGCCAGCAGTGGGGGATCTGGGGCCAACGTCCTGACTTTC. This sequence encodes CASSGGSGANVLTF. The chain carries TRBV2 and TRBJ2-6, with D uncertain. CDR1 SNHLY and CDR2 FYNNEI come from the germline V gene. The ends were cut back, 4 bases at V and 1 base at J, with 5 bases in the middle. This CDR3 has 14 amino acids.

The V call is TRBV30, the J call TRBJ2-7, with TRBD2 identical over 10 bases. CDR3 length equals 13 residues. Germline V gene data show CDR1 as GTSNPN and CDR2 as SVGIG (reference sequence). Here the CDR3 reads CAISSGSIYEQYF. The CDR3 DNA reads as TGTGCTATCTCTAGCGGGAGTATTTACGAGCAGTACTTC.

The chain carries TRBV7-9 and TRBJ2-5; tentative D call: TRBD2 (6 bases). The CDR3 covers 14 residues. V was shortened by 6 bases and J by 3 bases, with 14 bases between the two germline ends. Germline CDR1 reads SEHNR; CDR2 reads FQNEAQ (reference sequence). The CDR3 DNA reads TGTGCCAGCAGTTTCGGCCTAGCGAAAGAGACCCAGTACTTC. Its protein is CASSFGLAKETQYF.

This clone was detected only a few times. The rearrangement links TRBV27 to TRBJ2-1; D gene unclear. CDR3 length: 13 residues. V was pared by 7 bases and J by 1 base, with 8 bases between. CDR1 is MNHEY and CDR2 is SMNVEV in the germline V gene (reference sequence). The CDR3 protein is CASTHRSYNEQFF. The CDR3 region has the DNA TGTGCCAGCACCCACAGATCCTACAATGAGCAGTTCTTC.

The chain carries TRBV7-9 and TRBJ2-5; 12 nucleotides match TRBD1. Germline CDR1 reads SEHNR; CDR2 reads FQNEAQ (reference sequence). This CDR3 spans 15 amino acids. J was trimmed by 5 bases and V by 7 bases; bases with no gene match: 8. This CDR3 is CASNYGTGGMETQYF. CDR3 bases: TGTGCCAGCAACTACGGGACAGGGGGCATGGAGACCCAGTACTTC.

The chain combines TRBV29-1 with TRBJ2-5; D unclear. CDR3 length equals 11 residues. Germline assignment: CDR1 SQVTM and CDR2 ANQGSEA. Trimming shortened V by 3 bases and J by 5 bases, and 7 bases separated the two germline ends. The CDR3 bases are TGCAGCGTTGAGGCTTGGGAGACCCAGTACTTC. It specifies CSVEAWETQYF.

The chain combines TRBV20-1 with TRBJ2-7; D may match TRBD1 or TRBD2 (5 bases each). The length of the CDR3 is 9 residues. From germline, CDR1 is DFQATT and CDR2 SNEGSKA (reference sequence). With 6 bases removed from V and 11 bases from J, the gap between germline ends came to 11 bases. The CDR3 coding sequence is TGCAGTGCAAGTATGGGGGAGTACTTC. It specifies CSASMGEYF.

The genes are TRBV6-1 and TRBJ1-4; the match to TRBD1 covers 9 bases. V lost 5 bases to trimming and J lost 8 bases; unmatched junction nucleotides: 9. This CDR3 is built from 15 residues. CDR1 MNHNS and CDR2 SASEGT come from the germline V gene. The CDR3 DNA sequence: TGTGCCAGCAGTATCTCCGGGACAGGGCCGGAAAAACTGTTTTTT. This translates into CASSISGTGPEKLFF.

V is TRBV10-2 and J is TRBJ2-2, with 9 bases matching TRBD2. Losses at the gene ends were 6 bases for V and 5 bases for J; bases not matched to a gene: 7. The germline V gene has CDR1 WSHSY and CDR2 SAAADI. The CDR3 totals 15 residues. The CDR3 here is CASRRGTSMTGELFF. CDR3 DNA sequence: TGCGCCAGCAGGAGGGGGACTAGCATGACCGGGGAGCTGTTTTTT.

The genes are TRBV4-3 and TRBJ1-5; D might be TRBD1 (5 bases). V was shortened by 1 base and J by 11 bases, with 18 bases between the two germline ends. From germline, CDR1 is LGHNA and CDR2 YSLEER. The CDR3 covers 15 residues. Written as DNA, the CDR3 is TGCGCCAGCAGCCAAGCCATAGCTGGGGCGTGGGCCCAGCATTTT. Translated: CASSQAIAGAWAQHF.

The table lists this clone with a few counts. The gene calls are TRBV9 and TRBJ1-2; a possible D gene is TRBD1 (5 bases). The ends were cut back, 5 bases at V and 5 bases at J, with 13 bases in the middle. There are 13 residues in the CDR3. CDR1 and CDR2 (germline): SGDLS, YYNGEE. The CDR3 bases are TGTGCCAGCAGTCCCGGGACGCATTATGGCTACACCTTC. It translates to CASSPGTHYGYTF.

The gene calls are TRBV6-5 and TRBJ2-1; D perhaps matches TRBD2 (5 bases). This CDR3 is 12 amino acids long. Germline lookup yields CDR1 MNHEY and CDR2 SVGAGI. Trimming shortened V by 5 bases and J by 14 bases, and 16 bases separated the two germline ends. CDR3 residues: CASSPLWGVEFF. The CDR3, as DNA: TGTGCCAGCAGTCCTTTATGGGGAGTTGAGTTCTTC.